Below, 17 T cell receptor beta chains from the same sample are listed, as sequenced in a study of T cells in Graves' hyperthyroidism and ophthalmopathy. RNA transcripts gave rise to amplified TCR beta CDR3 regions. A set of HTBI primers served as the primers for a first-round RT-PCR of the TCR CDR3. In TCRdb, the multiplex PCR reads were re-called with MiXCR into one record per CDR3 protein. The sample lists 300,000 to 450,000 distinct CDR3 sequences, 14% seen once, with approximately 10% in the top ten. Input material: blood. The origin of the receptors is a woman aged 55-75 years with Graves' hyperthyroidism.

This clonotype has a count of ten or more. The rearrangement joins TRBV7-2 to TRBJ2-1, with TRBD2 matching 14 bases. Losses at the gene ends were 4 bases for V and 8 bases for J; bases not matched to a gene: 4. The V gene's germline CDR1 is SGHTA and CDR2 FQGNSA. The CDR3 is 15 amino acids. CDR3 sequence: CASSYGTSGSYEQFF. Here the CDR3 DNA reads TGTGCCAGCAGCTACGGGACTAGCGGGAGCTATGAGCAGTTCTTC.

This clonotype has a handful of counts. The chain links TRBV4-1 to TRBJ1-1; D possibly corresponds to TRBD1 (5 bases). The germline V gene encodes CDR1 MGHRA and CDR2 YSYEKL. This CDR3 is 15 amino acids long. V was shortened by 4 bases and J by 7 bases, with 19 bases between the two germline ends. The chain's CDR3 is CASSPPGRSRHEAFF. The CDR3, as DNA: TGCGCCAGCAGCCCTCCAGGGAGAAGCCGTCATGAAGCTTTCTTT.

This clonotype was counted only a few times. V gene TRBV13 combines with J gene TRBJ1-4; weak D call: TRBD1 (5 bases). The V end was cut by 4 bases, the J end by 8 bases, with 14 bases between. CDR1 is PRHDT and CDR2 is FYEKMQ in the germline V gene (reference sequence). CDR3 size: 14 residues. The CDR3, as DNA: TGTGCCAGCAGCTCCAGGTGGGGCAAGGAAAAACTGTTTTTT. As protein: CASSSRWGKEKLFF.

This clonotype came up many times. The CDR3, as DNA: TGCAGCGTTGACGGGGGACAGGGGAGCCCAGATACGCAGTATTTT. Amino acid sequence: CSVDGGQGSPDTQYF. The chain carries TRBV29-1 and TRBJ2-3; TRBD1 aligns across 10 bases. V lost 3 bases, J lost 4 bases, and 7 bases stayed unmatched. The CDR3 runs to 15 residues. The germline V gene encodes CDR1 SQVTM and CDR2 ANQGSEA.

This clonotype has ten or more counts. This sequence joins TRBV6-1 and TRBJ2-3; D not certain. This CDR3 contains 13 residues. The germline V gene has CDR1 MNHNS and CDR2 SASEGT. The V end was cut by 4 bases, the J end by 6 bases, with 11 bases between. The CDR3 DNA follows: TGTGCCAGCAGTGCCTTAGGAAGGGATACGCAGTATTTT. This sequence encodes CASSALGRDTQYF.

The chain links TRBV12-3 or TRBV12-4 to TRBJ1-2, with 8 bases aligning to TRBD1. The CDR3 is 13 residues long. With 6 bases clipped from V and 6 bases from J, the junction kept 6 bases outside the gene matches. CDR3 protein: CASSGTGSHGYTF. The DNA for the CDR3 is TGTGCCAGCAGCGGGACAGGAAGTCATGGCTACACCTTC.

The sample holds many counts of this clonotype. The V and J genes are TRBV7-9 and TRBJ1-1; no clear D. The germline V and J ends were trimmed by 5 bases and 6 bases, with 13 bases remaining between them. Germline V gene lookup returns CDR1 SEHNR and CDR2 FQNEAQ (reference sequence). The CDR3 runs to 13 residues. Here the CDR3 reads CASSLGRTSEAFF. Here the CDR3 DNA reads TGTGCCAGCAGCCTAGGGCGGACCTCTGAAGCTTTCTTT. Using reference TRBV7-9 and TRBJ1-1 for the parts outside the CDR3, the full variable domain is DTGVSQNPRHKITKRGQNVTFRCDPISEHNRLYWYRQTLGQGPEFLTYFQNEAQLEKSRLLSDRFSAERPKGSFSTLEIQRTEQGDSAMYLCASSLGRTSEAFFGQGTRLTVV.

This clonotype was detected ten times or more. The chain is built from TRBV19 and TRBJ2-1, with TRBD2 matching 8 bases. Germline values: CDR1 LNHDA, CDR2 SQIVND (reference sequence). Germline trimming cut 3 bases from V and 5 bases from J; bases unmatched to any gene: 12. The CDR3 loop spans 17 amino acids. In nucleotides, the CDR3 is TGTGCCAGTAGTATCAGCCAACTAGCGGACCGCCACAATGAGCAGTTCTTC. It is translated as CASSISQLADRHNEQFF.

This clonotype was counted only a few times. V and J are TRBV5-1 and TRBJ2-5, with D unclear. Trimming pared 1 base from V and 0 bases from J, leaving 13 bases between. CDR1 is SGHRS, CDR2 YFSETQ, per germline. CDR3 length: 16 amino acids. DNA for the CDR3: TGCGCCAGCAGCTTGAGTCACAGAGCGTACCAAGAGACCCAGTACTTC. This sequence encodes CASSLSHRAYQETQYF.

This clonotype has a handful of counts. This may be a read error, as it is one base from a much larger clone. The V and J genes are TRBV18 and TRBJ1-2; D uncertain. Trimming pared 6 bases from V and 3 bases from J, leaving 20 bases between. CDR1 is KGHSH, CDR2 LQKENI, per germline. This CDR3 comprises 16 residues. The CDR3 sequence is CASSLDGVPAHYGYTF. The CDR3 coding sequence is TGTGCCAGCTCGCTGGACGGTGTCCCTGCCCACTATGGCTACACCTTC.

This clonotype came up a few times. The J gene is TRBJ2-4, the V gene TRBV5-1; 7 nucleotides match TRBD1. V trimming: 4 bases; J trimming: 4 bases; junction bases outside the gene matches: 5. The germline gives CDR1 SGHRS, CDR2 YFSETQ. The length of the CDR3 is 14 residues. CDR3 amino acids: CASSRGQFKNIQYF. The CDR3 DNA follows: TGCGCCAGCAGCCGGGGACAGTTTAAAAACATTCAGTACTTC.

Comment on this clonotype: A read error is likely, as this CDR3 ends without the conserved phenylalanine or tryptophan. The rearrangement joins TRBV7-2 to TRBJ2-7; 7 bases fit TRBD2. V gave up 1 base and J gave up 9 bases; unmatched junction bases: 12. Germline loops: CDR1 SGHTA, CDR2 FQGNSA. This CDR3 region has 15 residues. CDR3 region: CASSLVGASGGRQYL. The CDR3 coding sequence is TGTGCCAGCAGCTTAGTCGGGGCTAGCGGAGGGAGGCAGTACCTC.

This clonotype came up many times. This sequence joins TRBV5-5 and TRBJ1-1, with 10 bases lining up with TRBD1. CDR1 is SGHKS and CDR2 is YYEKEE in the germline V gene (reference sequence). This CDR3 is 16 amino acids long. Losses at the gene ends were 7 bases for V and 0 bases for J; bases not matched to a gene: 9. The CDR3 region is CASDAGTGVVNTEAFF. CDR3 in DNA: TGTGCCAGCGACGCCGGGACAGGGGTCGTGAACACTGAAGCTTTCTTT.

This clonotype has only a few counts. The V call is TRBV7-9, the J call TRBJ2-7, with 7 bases identical to TRBD1. Germline CDR1 reads SEHNR; CDR2 reads FQNEAQ (reference sequence). The CDR3 is 14 residues long. Trimming cost V 1 base and J 3 bases; bases outside gene matches: 3. The CDR3 spells CASSLGGGYYEQYF. The CDR3 region has the DNA TGTGCCAGCAGCTTAGGAGGGGGCTACTACGAGCAGTACTTC.

In this sample, this clonotype turned up many times. The chain links TRBV14 to TRBJ2-7, with D hard to call. Germline-derived CDR1 and CDR2 are SGHDN and FVKESK. This CDR3 is 13 amino acids long. Trimming left V 3 bases short and J 3 bases short, with 9 bases between. CDR3 residues: CASSHRRNYEQYF. CDR3 bases: TGTGCCAGCAGCCATAGACGGAACTACGAGCAGTACTTC.

This clonotype was counted many times. The chain joins TRBV14 to TRBJ1-1; TRBD1 aligns across 9 bases. The CDR3 is made up of 13 amino acids. The trim removed 8 bases at V and 5 bases at J, leaving 6 bases unmatched. Per germline, CDR1 SGHDN and CDR2 FVKESK. For the CDR3, the DNA is TGTGCCAGCGCGAAGACAGGGGGAACTGAAGCTTTCTTT. It is translated as CASAKTGGTEAFF.

This clonotype was seen ten or more times. The genes are TRBV7-9 and TRBJ2-1, with unresolved D. CDR3 length equals 15 residues. Germline-derived CDR1 and CDR2 are SEHNR and FQNEAQ (reference sequence). Deletions cut 0 bases from V and 0 bases from J, with 6 bases between. The CDR3 reads CASSLAGNSYNEQFF. Written as DNA, the CDR3 is TGTGCCAGCAGCTTAGCGGGGAACTCCTACAATGAGCAGTTCTTC.